This TCR beta chain was retrieved from a study of CD8 T cells in Susac syndrome. cDNA came from about 0.5 to 1 ug RNA primed by random hexamers. MiXCR, run by TCRdb on the immunoSEQ multiplex PCR reads, gives a single entry per CDR3 protein. The data show around 300,000 distinct CDR3 sequences, about 91% seen once. The sample taken for sequencing was CD4+ T cells from PBMCs. The TCR sequence derives from a human donor with multiple sclerosis.

CDR3 DNA: TGTGCCAGTAGTCCCAGGGGGGGGCCGGGGAAAAATGAGCAGTTCTTC. This gives the protein CASSPRGGPGKNEQFF. The chain couples TRBV19 to TRBJ2-1; D is perhaps TRBD1 or TRBD2 (7 bases each). V gave up 5 bases and J gave up 7 bases, with 21 bases separating them. The CDR3 loop spans 16 amino acids. Germline-derived CDR1 and CDR2 are LNHDA and SQIVND (reference sequence).